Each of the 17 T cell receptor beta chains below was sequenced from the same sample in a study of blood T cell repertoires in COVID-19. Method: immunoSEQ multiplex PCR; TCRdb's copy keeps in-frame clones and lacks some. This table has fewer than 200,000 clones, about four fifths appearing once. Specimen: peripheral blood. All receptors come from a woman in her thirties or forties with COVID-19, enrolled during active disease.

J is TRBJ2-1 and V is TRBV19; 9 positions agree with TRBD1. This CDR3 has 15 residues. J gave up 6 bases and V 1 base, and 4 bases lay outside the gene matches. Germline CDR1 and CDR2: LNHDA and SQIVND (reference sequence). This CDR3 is CASSIVPTGGNEQFF. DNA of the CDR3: TGTGCCAGTAGTATAGTCCCGACAGGGGGCAATGAGCAGTTCTTC.

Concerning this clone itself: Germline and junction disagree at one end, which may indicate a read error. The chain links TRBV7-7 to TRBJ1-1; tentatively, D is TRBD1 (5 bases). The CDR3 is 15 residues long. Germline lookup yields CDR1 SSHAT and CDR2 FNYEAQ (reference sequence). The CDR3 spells CASSPLDRRGTEAFF. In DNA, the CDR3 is TGTGCTAGCAGCCCTTTAGACCGGAGGGGCACTGAAGCTTTCTTT.

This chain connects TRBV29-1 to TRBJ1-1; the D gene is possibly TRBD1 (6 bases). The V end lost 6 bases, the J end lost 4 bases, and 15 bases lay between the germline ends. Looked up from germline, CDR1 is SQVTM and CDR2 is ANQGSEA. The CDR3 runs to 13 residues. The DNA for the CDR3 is TGCAGCGTACCCGGGGGAGGGGGCACTGAAGCTTTCTTT. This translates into CSVPGGGGTEAFF.

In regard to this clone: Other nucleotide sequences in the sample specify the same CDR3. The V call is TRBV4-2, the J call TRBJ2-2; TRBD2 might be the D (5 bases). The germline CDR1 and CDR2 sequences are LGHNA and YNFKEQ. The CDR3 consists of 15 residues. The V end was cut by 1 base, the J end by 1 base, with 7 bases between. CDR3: CASSQARGNTGELFF. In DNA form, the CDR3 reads TGTGCCAGCAGCCAAGCACGGGGGAACACCGGGGAGCTGTTTTTT.

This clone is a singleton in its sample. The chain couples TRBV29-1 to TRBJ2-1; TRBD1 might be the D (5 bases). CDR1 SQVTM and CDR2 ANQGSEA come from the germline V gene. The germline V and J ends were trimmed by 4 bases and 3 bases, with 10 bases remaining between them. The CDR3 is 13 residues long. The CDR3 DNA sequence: TGCAGCGTTGCCGTTAGGGGCTACAATGAGCAGTTCTTC. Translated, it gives CSVAVRGYNEQFF.

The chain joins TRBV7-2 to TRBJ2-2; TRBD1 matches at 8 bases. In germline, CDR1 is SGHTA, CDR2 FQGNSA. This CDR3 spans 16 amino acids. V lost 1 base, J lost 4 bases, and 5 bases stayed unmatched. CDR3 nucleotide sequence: TGTGCCAGCAGCTTAGTTCAGGGGGCCCGCACCGGGGAGCTGTTTTTT. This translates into CASSLVQGARTGELFF.

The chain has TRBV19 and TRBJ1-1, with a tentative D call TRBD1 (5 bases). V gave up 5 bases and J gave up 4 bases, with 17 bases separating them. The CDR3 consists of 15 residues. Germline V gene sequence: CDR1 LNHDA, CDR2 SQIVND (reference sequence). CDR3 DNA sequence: TGTGCCAGTAGTCCCACGGACACCGGATTCACTGAAGCTTTCTTT. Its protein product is CASSPTDTGFTEAFF. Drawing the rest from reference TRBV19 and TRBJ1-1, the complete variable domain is DGGITQSPKYLFRKEGQNVTLSCEQNLNHDAMYWYRQDPGQGLRLIYYSQIVNDFQKGDIAEGYSVSREKKESFPLTVTSAQKNPTAFYLCASSPTDTGFTEAFFGQGTRLTVV.

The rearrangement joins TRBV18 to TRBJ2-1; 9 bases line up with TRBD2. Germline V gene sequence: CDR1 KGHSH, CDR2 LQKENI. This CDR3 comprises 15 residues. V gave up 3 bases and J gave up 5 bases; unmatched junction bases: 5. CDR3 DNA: TGTGCCAGCTCACCCGCTAGCGGGACGGACAATGAGCAGTTCTTC. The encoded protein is CASSPASGTDNEQFF. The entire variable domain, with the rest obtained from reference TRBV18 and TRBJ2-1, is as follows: NAGVMQNPRHLVRRRGQEARLRCSPMKGHSHVYWYRQLPEEGLKFMVYLQKENIIDESGMPKERFSAEFPKEGPSILRIQQVVRGDSAAYFCASSPASGTDNEQFFGPGTRLTVL.

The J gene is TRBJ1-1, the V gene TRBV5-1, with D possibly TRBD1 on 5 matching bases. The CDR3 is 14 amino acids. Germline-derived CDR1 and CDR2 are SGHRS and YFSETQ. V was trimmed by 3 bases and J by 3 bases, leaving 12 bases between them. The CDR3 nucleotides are TGCGCCAGCAGCTGGGGCCGGATTCACACTGAAGCTTTCTTT. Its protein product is CASSWGRIHTEAFF.

CDR3 sequence (DNA): TGTGCCAGCAGCTTGGAGTTGGGTGCGGGGAATGGCTACACCTTC. Encoded protein: CASSLELGAGNGYTF. This chain links TRBV5-4 with TRBJ1-2; D remains unclear. Trimming shortened V by 0 bases and J by 6 bases, and 15 bases separated the two germline ends. The CDR3 sequence is 15 residues long. The germline gives CDR1 SGHNT, CDR2 YYREEE (reference sequence).

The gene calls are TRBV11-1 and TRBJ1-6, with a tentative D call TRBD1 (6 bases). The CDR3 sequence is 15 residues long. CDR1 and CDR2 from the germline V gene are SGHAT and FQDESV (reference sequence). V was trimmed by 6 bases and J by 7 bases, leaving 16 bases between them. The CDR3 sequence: CASRTRTVLNSPLHF. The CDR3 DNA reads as TGTGCCAGCAGGACGAGGACAGTGCTGAATTCACCCCTCCACTTT.

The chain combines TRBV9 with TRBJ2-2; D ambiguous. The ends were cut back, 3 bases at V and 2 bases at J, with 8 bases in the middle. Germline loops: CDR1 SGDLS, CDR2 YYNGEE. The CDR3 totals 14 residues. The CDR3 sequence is CASSASGNTGELFF. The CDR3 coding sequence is TGTGCCAGCAGCGCGTCGGGTAACACCGGGGAGCTGTTTTTT. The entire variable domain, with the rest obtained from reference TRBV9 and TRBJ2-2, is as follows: DSGVTQTPKHLITATGQRVTLRCSPRSGDLSVYWYQQSLDQGLQFLIQYYNGEERAKGNILERFSAQQFPDLHSELNLSSLELGDSALYFCASSASGNTGELFFGEGSRLTVL.

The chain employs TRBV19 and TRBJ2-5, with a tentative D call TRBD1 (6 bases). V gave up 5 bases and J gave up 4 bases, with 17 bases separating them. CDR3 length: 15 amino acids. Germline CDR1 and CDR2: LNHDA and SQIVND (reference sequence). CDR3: CASSPFQQGLETQYF. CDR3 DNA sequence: TGTGCCAGTAGTCCCTTTCAACAGGGTTTAGAGACCCAGTACTTC.

The CDR3 loop reads CASSVDQASTDTQYF. The CDR3 DNA reads as TGTGCCAGCAGCGTAGATCAAGCTAGCACAGATACGCAGTATTTT. This chain links TRBV9 with TRBJ2-3; D is ambiguous. Germline-derived CDR1 and CDR2 are SGDLS and YYNGEE. V dropped 0 bases and J dropped 0 bases, with 8 bases sitting between them. The CDR3 extends over 15 amino acids.

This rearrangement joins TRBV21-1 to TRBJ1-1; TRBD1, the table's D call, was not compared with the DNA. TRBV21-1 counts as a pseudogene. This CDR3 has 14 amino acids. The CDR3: CASSKVEGDTEAFF. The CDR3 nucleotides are TGTGCCAGCAGCAAAGTTGAGGGGGACACTGAAGCTTTCTTT.

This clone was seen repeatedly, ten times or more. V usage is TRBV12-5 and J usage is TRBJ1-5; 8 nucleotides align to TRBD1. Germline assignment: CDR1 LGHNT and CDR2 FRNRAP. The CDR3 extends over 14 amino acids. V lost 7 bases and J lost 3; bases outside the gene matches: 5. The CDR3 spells CASALDRANQPQHF. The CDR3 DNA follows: TGTGCTAGTGCCCTGGACAGGGCCAATCAGCCCCAGCATTTT.

CDR3 protein: CASSEAWDSDLNEQFF. CDR3 sequence (DNA): TGTGCCAGCAGTGAAGCCTGGGACTCCGATCTCAATGAGCAGTTCTTC. J is TRBJ2-1 and V is TRBV2; possible D gene TRBD2, 6 bases. CDR3 length: 16 residues. V was cut by 0 bases and J by 6 bases, with 15 bases left in between. Germline CDR1 and CDR2: SNHLY and FYNNEI.